A single sample gave rise to the 14 T cell receptor beta chains below, sequenced in a study of T-cell memory formation after mild COVID-19 (dated by TCRdb to the early 2020s). Library construction relied on 5' RACE. TCRdb shows the sequencer as Illumina NovaSeq 6000. TCRdb itself trimmed the public reads at Q25 with fastp, ran MiXCR and retained productive beta chains. Rows are unified per CDR3 protein, each entry keeping the most common DNA and genes. The sample has about 49,000 distinct CDR3 sequences on record, roughly a quarter of them singletons. The top ten hold roughly two fifths of the sample. The sequenced material came from PBMCs or a T cell subset sorted from them (not recorded which). The receptors shown here come from a man aged 18 to 30 who had mild COVID-19 (a few samples of this study predate the infection). The sample titles of this study are shuffled in the database, so cell type and time point are left out; the donor was told from shared clones.

This clonotype occurred a few times. Here the CDR3 reads CASSQVAGGNQPQHF. The CDR3 DNA follows: TGCGCCAGCAGCCAAGTCGCAGGGGGAAATCAGCCCCAGCATTTT. The chain couples TRBV4-1 to TRBJ1-5; 7 nucleotides align to TRBD1. CDR1 and CDR2 (germline): MGHRA, YSYEKL. The CDR3 length is 15 residues. The junction had 4 bases not matched to a gene; V was cut back by 1 base and J by 4 bases.

This clonotype was found a few times. The chain links TRBV7-9 to TRBJ1-1; D gene ambiguous. The germline V gene encodes CDR1 SEHNR and CDR2 FQNEAQ (reference sequence). Between the trimmed V and J ends, which lost 0 bases and 3 bases, there was a span of 5 bases. The CDR3 has 13 amino acids. CDR3 sequence: CASSLALDTEAFF. In DNA, the CDR3 is TGTGCCAGCAGCTTAGCGTTAGACACTGAAGCTTTCTTT.

This clonotype was counted many times. The V gene is TRBV15, the J gene TRBJ2-7; D is undetermined. Germline lookup yields CDR1 LNHNV and CDR2 YYDKDF (reference sequence). The V and J ends lost 5 bases and 4 bases respectively, with 9 bases between them. There are 12 residues in the CDR3. Here the CDR3 reads CATSLLNYEQYF. The DNA of the CDR3 is TGTGCCACCAGCTTGCTCAATTACGAGCAGTACTTC. Looking up the rest from reference TRBV15 and TRBJ2-7 gives the full variable domain: DAMVIQNPRYQVTQFGKPVTLSCSQTLNHNVMYWYQQKSSQAPKLLFHYYDKDFNNEADTPDNFQSRRPNTSFCFLDIRSPGLGDTAMYLCATSLLNYEQYFGPGTRLTVT.

The chain carries TRBV5-4 and TRBJ2-7; D call uncertain. Trimming removed 4 bases at V and 0 bases at J, with 11 bases between. CDR1 is SGHNT, CDR2 YYREEE, per germline (reference sequence). CDR3 length: 14 amino acids. Here the CDR3 reads CASSPPQRSYEQYF. CDR3 in DNA: TGTGCCAGCAGCCCCCCCCAACGCTCCTACGAGCAGTACTTC.

The table lists this clonotype with a few counts. In DNA, the CDR3 is TGCAGCGTTGAAGAACGGGGGGGCACCCGCAGCACAGATACGCAGTATTTT. This sequence encodes CSVEERGGTRSTDTQYF. This chain joins TRBV29-1 and TRBJ2-3; 8 bases map to TRBD2. Trimming removed 0 bases from V and 0 bases from J; junction bases left unmatched: 8. Germline V lookup: CDR1 SQVTM, CDR2 ANQGSEA. The CDR3 is 17 amino acids.

This clonotype has only a few counts. The rearrangement links TRBV28 to TRBJ2-1; D unresolved. The germline V gene has CDR1 MDHEN and CDR2 SYDVKM. The ends were cut back, 3 bases at V and 1 base at J, with 7 bases in the middle. This CDR3 has 14 amino acids. The CDR3 nucleotides read TGTGCCAGCAGTTTTGGGATTTCCTACAATGAGCAGTTCTTC. This codes for CASSFGISYNEQFF.

This clonotype was recorded a few times. The chain links TRBV20-1 to TRBJ2-4, with D hard to call. This CDR3 has 14 amino acids. V was clipped by 3 bases and J by 0 bases, with 9 bases between them. From germline, CDR1 is DFQATT and CDR2 SNEGSKA (reference sequence). The CDR3 coding sequence is TGCAGTGCTAGGAGTTCGGCAGCCAAAAACATTCAGTACTTC. Amino acid sequence: CSARSSAAKNIQYF.

This clonotype was seen a few times. The chain has TRBV6-5 and TRBJ2-2; D might be TRBD2 (5 bases). The V and J ends lost 8 bases and 7 bases respectively, with 14 bases between them. The CDR3 loop spans 13 amino acids. Germline V gene sequence: CDR1 MNHEY, CDR2 SVGAGI. The CDR3 bases are TGTGCCAGCCGGGCCACCCGGGGCGGGGAGCTGTTTTTT. Translation: CASRATRGGELFF.

This clonotype occurred a few times. J is TRBJ2-1 and V is TRBV6-2 or TRBV6-3, with D unclear. Germline CDR1 is MNHEY and CDR2 is SVGEGT. The CDR3 runs 15 residues. The V and J ends lost 6 bases and 7 bases respectively, with 19 bases between them. The CDR3 loop reads CASSHVPELGNEQFF. As DNA, the CDR3 is TGTGCCAGCAGCCACGTACCAGAATTAGGGAATGAGCAGTTCTTC.

The V gene is TRBV7-9, the J gene TRBJ2-5; TRBD2 matches 8 bases. Germline V gives CDR1 SEHNR, CDR2 FQNEAQ (reference sequence). Germline trimming cut 4 bases from V and 1 base from J; bases unmatched to any gene: 5. The CDR3 runs 15 residues. The CDR3 sequence: CASSSLAELQETQYF. CDR3 sequence (DNA): TGTGCCAGCAGCTCACTAGCGGAGCTCCAAGAGACCCAGTACTTC.

This sequence joins TRBV7-8 and TRBJ1-1, with 9 nucleotides matching TRBD1. V lost 3 bases and J lost 4; bases outside the gene matches: 12. Germline values: CDR1 SGHVS, CDR2 FQNEAQ. The CDR3 spans 17 residues. CDR3 sequence reads: CASSFGTGTLLSTEAFF. The CDR3, as DNA: TGTGCCAGCAGCTTTGGGACAGGGACTCTACTATCCACTGAAGCTTTCTTT.

This sequence joins TRBV7-9 and TRBJ2-2, with 8 positions matching TRBD2. The J segment lost 4 bases and the V segment lost 10 bases, leaving 5 bases of the junction unmatched. The germline gives CDR1 SEHNR, CDR2 FQNEAQ (reference sequence). The CDR3 consists of 13 residues. For the CDR3, the DNA is TGTGCCAAAGGCCGGGGGGGCACCGGGGAGCTGTTTTTT. Translation: CAKGRGGTGELFF.

V gene TRBV12-3 or TRBV12-4 combines with J gene TRBJ1-2, with 9 nucleotides matching TRBD1. The CDR3 is made up of 15 amino acids. After removal of 5 bases from V and 3 bases from J, the junction contained 7 bases not matched to a gene. The CDR3 here is CASSPPGQGDYGYTF. CDR3 sequence (DNA): TGTGCCAGCAGTCCTCCGGGACAGGGAGACTATGGCTACACCTTC.

This clonotype was observed a few times. DNA for the CDR3: TGTGCCAGCAGCCGGGGACTCAATATAGGGGATACGCAGTATTTT. Translated, it gives CASSRGLNIGDTQYF. The V and J genes are TRBV3-1 and TRBJ2-3, with D tentatively TRBD2 (6 bases). The V and J ends lost 4 bases and 6 bases respectively, with 17 bases between them. The CDR3 runs to 15 residues. The germline V gene has CDR1 LGHDT and CDR2 YNNKEL (reference sequence).